The clone carrying this T cell receptor (beta chain) has more than one count but fewer than ten. Per germline, CDR1 LNHDA and CDR2 SQIVND (reference sequence). Trimming took 9 bases from V and 4 from J, leaving 11 bases between them. This CDR3 has 12 residues. These data are taken from a study of blood T cell repertoires in COVID-19. As handled by the study authors: Reference gene primer amplification in the assay estimated nucleated cell counts. Using immunoSEQ multiplex PCR, the repertoire was profiled, and TCRdb retains in-frame clones only, with some absent. V, J and clone size are taken as reported in that table, and D and trimming were inferred from the DNA itself. The data contain roughly 350,000 clones, 87% of them singletons. Seattle patient enrollment occurred during active infection, with longitudinal follow-up thereafter.

Sequencing used peripheral blood. V is TRBV19 and J is TRBJ2-3; perhaps TRBD2 as D (6 bases). The sequence was collected from a woman aged 45-65 years with COVID-19, enrolled during active disease. The CDR3 coding sequence is TGTGCCAGCCAAGCGGGCGCAGATACGCAGTATTTT. It specifies CASQAGADTQYF.